The text below deals with one T cell receptor beta chain. Its target is unknown. The data stem from a study of CD8+ T cells in alopecia areata. Study conclusions and caveats: Elevated clonality characterized lesional scalp relative to normal scalp, particularly in alopecia totalis/universalis.

This CDR3 is 12 amino acids long. Trimming took 3 bases from V and 7 from J, leaving 12 bases between them. CDR1 SQVTM and CDR2 ANQGSEA come from the germline V gene. In each case, RNA was isolated and then reverse transcribed into cDNA as the sequencing template. Repertoires were generated with immunoSEQ multiplex PCR, while TCRdb's copy carries only in-frame clones and drops some. Of fewer than 100,000 clones listed, under 45% are singletons. Alopecia areata patients provided lesional scalp punch biopsies and peripheral blood. Sequenced input: CD4+ T cells sorted from blood. This receptor was obtained from a human donor with alopecia areata. The chain couples TRBV29-1 to TRBJ1-1; D gene unclear. CDR3 DNA sequence: TGCAGCGTTGACGCTTTTACAGATGAAGCTTTCTTT. Amino acid sequence: CSVDAFTDEAFF.